A single T cell receptor (beta chain) is shown here with its context. Its specificity is not known. This entry is derived from a study of T cell responses to AZD1222 COVID-19 vaccine. The study, taken as a whole, reports: Only five to seven AZD1222 recipients were seropositive at baseline. Donors were mostly white British, more females; clonal diversity possibly underestimated.

Germline V gene data show CDR1 as SGHNT and CDR2 as YYREEE (reference sequence). Trimming removed 2 bases from V and 7 bases from J, with 18 bases in between. The CDR3 is made up of 15 amino acids. Using immunoSEQ multiplex PCR, the repertoire was profiled, and TCRdb retains in-frame clones only, with some absent. This sample yields 78,000 or so clones, of which approximately 90% are seen a single time; roughly 20% belongs to the top ten. This rearrangement joins TRBV5-4 to TRBJ1-2; D is unresolved. Sequenced here: peripheral blood, sampled on day 0 of AZD1222 vaccination. This TCR was recovered from an adult in good health. The CDR3 protein is CASSFWAGALSGYTF. The DNA for the CDR3 is TGTGCCAGCAGCTTCTGGGCCGGTGCCCTAAGTGGCTACACCTTC. Using reference TRBV5-4 and TRBJ1-2 for the parts outside the CDR3, the full variable domain is ETGVTQSPTHLIKTRGQQVTLRCSSQSGHNTVSWYQQALGQGPQFIFQYYREEENGRGNFPPRFSGLQFPNYSSELNVNALELDDSALYLCASSFWAGALSGYTFGSGTRLTVV.